This T cell receptor (beta chain) was profiled in a study of OX40 agonist ivuxolimab in advanced cancers. For the study at large: Each patient was given ivuxolimab into a vein every 2 weeks, at 0.01 to 10 mg/kg. There were three patients with partial responses, one having hepatocellular carcinoma and two cutaneous melanoma.

Sequencing was performed with immunoSEQ multiplex PCR; in TCRdb, only in-frame clones are kept and a portion is missing. The sample contains approximately 40,000 clones, more than 75% of which appear only once. This clone was found a few times. Its antigen is as yet unknown. V was clipped by 6 bases and J by 6 bases, with 13 bases between them. Germline V gives CDR1 MNHEY, CDR2 SVGAGI. The CDR3 is made up of 13 amino acids. The study's findings and limits: Antigen targets of the expanded peripheral T cells went undetermined. Dosing at 0.1 to 3.0 mg/kg was accompanied by clonal expansion of CD4+ and CD8+ blood T cells by week 6.

The clonotype comes from an adult with an advanced solid tumor such as melanoma, head and neck, liver or kidney cancer. The chain has TRBV6-5 and TRBJ2-3, with no clear D. The sample in question was CD4+ or CD8+ T cells sorted from blood, obtained in a trial of the OX40 agonist ivuxolimab. The CDR3 DNA is TGTGCCAGCAGCCTCGCCTCCGGGGATACGCAGTATTTT. This encodes CASSLASGDTQYF.